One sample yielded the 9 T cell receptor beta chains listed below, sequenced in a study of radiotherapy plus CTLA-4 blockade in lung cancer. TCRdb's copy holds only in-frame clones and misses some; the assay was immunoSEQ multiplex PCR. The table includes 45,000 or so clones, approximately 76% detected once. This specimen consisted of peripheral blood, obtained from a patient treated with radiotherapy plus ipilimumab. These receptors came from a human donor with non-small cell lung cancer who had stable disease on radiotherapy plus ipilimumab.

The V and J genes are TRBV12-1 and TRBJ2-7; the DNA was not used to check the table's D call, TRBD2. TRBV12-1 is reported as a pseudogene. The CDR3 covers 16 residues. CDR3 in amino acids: CASSFGSPGENYEQYV. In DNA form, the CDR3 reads TGTGCCAGCAGCTTTGGCAGCCCGGGGGAAAACTACGAGCAGTACGTC.

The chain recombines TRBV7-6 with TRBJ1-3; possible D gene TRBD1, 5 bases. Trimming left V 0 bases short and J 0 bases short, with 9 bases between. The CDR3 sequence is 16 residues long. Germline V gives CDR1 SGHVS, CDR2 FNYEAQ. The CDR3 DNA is TGTGCCAGCAGCTTAGCAGAAACAGGCTCTGGAAACACCATATATTTT. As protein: CASSLAETGSGNTIYF.

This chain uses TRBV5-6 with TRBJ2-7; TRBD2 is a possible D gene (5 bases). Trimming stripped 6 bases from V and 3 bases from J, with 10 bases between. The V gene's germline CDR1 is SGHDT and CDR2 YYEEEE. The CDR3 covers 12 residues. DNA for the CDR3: TGTGCCAGCAATTTTGCGGGCTACGAGCAGTACGTC. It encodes CASNFAGYEQYV.

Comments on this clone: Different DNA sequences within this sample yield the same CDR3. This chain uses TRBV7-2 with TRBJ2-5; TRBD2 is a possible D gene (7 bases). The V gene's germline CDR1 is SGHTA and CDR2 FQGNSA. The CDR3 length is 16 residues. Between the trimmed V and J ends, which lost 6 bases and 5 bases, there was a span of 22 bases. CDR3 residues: CASSPERGGPEETQYF. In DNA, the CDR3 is TGTGCCAGCAGTCCCGAGAGGGGGGGACCAGAGGAGACCCAGTACTTC.

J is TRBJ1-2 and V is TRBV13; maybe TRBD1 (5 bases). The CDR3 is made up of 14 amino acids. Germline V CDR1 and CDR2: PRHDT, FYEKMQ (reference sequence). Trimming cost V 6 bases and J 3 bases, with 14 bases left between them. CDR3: CASRLGGNYYGYTF. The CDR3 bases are TGTGCCAGCAGACTTGGGGGGAACTACTATGGCTACACCTTC. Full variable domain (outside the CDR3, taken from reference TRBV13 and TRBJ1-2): AAGVIQSPRHLIKEKRETATLKCYPIPRHDTVYWYQQGPGQDPQFLISFYEKMQSDKGSIPDRFSAQQFSDYHSELNMSSLELGDSALYFCASRLGGNYYGYTFGSGTRLTVV.

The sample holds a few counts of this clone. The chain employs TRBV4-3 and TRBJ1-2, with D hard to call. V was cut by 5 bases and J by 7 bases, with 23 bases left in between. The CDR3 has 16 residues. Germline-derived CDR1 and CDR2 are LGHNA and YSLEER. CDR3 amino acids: CASSTLTTDALGGYTF. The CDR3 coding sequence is TGCGCCAGCAGCACCTTAACTACGGACGCATTGGGTGGCTACACCTTC.

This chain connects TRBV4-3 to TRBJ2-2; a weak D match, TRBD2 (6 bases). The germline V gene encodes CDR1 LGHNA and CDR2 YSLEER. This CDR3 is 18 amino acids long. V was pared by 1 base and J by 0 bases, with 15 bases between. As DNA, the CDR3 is TGCGCCAGCAGCCAAGGGGGCGGAGGGTACGCGAACACCGGGGAGCTGTTTTTT. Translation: CASSQGGGGYANTGELFF.

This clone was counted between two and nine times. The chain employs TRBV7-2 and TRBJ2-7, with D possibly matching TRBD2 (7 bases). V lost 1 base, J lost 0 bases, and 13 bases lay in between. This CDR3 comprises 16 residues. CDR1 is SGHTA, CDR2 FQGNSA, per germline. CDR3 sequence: CASSLEGGGSSYEQYF. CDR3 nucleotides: TGTGCCAGCAGCTTAGAAGGGGGGGGCTCCTCCTACGAGCAGTACTTC.

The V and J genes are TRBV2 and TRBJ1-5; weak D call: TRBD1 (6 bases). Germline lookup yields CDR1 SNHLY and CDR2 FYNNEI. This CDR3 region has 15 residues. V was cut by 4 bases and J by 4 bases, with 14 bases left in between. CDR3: CASSVTRGGNQPQHF. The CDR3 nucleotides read TGTGCCAGCAGTGTGACAAGAGGGGGGAATCAGCCCCAGCATTTT.